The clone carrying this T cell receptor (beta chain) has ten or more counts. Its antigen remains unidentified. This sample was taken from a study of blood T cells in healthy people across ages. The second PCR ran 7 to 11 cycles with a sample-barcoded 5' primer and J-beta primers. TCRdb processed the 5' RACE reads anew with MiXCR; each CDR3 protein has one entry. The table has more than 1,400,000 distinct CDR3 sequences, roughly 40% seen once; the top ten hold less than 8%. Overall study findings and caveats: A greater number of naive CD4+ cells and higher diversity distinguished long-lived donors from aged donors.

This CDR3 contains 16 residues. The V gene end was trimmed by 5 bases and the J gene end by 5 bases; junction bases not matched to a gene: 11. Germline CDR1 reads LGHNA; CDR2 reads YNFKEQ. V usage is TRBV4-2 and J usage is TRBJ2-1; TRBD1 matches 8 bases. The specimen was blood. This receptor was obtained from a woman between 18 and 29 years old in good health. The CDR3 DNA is TGTGCCAGCAGCTCAGGGGGCTTCCGGGACCACAATGAGCAGTTCTTC. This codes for CASSSGGFRDHNEQFF.